This T cell receptor beta chain is from a study of beta chain features in type 1 diabetes. Study-wide background: The examined sorted cells totaled roughly 110,000,000 across samples. General observations from the study: PCR, the amplification step, might favor shorter templates, equally in patients and controls. Type 1 diabetes patients had VDJ junctions that carried fewer insertions and more deletions.

This clone was seen a handful of times. Its antigen is undetermined. Every isolated RNA sample was fully reverse transcribed, so sequencing captured expressed TCRB transcripts. The repertoire was sequenced with immunoSEQ multiplex PCR; TCRdb's copy has only in-frame clones and lacks some. The table records around 330,000 clones, approximately 11% of them present only once. V trimming: 4 bases; J trimming: 2 bases; junction bases outside the gene matches: 7. The CDR3 loop spans 16 amino acids. From germline, CDR1 is MDHEN and CDR2 SYDVKM. The sample comprised naive CD4+ T cells from blood. The receptor was derived from a woman aged 25 to 39 in good health. The rearrangement uses TRBV28 and TRBJ1-2; 10 nucleotides line up with TRBD1. The CDR3 loop is CASSYGTGAGNYGYTF. Here the CDR3 DNA reads TGTGCCAGCAGTTATGGGACAGGGGCTGGAAACTATGGCTACACCTTC.